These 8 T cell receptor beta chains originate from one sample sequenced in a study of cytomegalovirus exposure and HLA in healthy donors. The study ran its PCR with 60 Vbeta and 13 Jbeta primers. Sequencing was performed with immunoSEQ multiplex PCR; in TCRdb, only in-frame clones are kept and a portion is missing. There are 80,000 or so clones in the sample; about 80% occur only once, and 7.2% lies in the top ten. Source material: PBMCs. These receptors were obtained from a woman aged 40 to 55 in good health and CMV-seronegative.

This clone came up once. CDR3 sequence (DNA): TGTGCCAGTAGTATGGACGACAGGGGGCTTGGAAACACCATATATTTT. This sequence encodes CASSMDDRGLGNTIYF. This chain joins TRBV19 and TRBJ1-3, with 10 bases that match TRBD1. The CDR3 is 16 residues long. V shed 3 bases and J 3 bases; nucleotides not matched to a gene: 5. From germline, CDR1 is LNHDA and CDR2 SQIVND (reference sequence).

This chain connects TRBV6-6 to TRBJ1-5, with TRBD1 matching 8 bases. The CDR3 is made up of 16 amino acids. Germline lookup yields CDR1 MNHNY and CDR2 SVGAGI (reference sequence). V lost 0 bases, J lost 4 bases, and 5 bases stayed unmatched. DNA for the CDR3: TGTGCCAGCAGTTACTCGGTGCAGGGGGCGAATCAGCCCCAGCATTTT. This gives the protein CASSYSVQGANQPQHF.

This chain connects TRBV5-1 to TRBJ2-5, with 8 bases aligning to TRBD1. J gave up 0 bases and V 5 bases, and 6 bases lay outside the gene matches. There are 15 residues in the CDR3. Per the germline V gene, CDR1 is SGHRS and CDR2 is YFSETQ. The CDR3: CASSSTGVHQETQYF. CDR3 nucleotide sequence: TGCGCCAGCAGTTCGACAGGGGTGCACCAAGAGACCCAGTACTTC.

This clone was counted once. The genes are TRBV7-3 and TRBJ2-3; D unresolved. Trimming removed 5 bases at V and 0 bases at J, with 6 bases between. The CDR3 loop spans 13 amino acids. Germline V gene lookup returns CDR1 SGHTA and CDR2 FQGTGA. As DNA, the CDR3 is TGTGCCAGCAGCCCGGGTAGCACAGATACGCAGTATTTT. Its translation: CASSPGSTDTQYF.

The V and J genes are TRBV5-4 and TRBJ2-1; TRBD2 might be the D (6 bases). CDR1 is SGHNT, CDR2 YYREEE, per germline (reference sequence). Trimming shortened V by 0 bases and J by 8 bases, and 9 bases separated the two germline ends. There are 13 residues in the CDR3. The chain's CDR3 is CASSLAGADEQFF. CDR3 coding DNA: TGTGCCAGCAGCTTGGCGGGAGCTGATGAGCAGTTCTTC.

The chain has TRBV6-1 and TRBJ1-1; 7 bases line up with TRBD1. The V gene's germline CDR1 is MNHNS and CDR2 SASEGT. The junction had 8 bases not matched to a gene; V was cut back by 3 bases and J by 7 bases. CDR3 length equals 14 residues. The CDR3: CASSDRGSYIEAFF. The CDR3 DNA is TGTGCCAGCAGTGACAGGGGGTCGTATATTGAAGCTTTCTTT.

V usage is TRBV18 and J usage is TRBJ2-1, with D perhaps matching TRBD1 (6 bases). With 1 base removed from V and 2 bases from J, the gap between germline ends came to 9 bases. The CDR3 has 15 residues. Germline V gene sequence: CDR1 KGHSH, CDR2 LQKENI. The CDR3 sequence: CASSPQQGTYNEQFF. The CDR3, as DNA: TGTGCCAGCTCACCACAGCAGGGGACCTACAATGAGCAGTTCTTC.

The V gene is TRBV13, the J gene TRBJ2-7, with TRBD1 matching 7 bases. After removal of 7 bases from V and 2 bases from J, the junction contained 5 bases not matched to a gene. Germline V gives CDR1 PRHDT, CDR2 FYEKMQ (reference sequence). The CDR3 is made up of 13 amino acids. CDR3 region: CASTTQGAYEQYF. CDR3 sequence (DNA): TGTGCCAGCACTACTCAGGGGGCCTACGAGCAGTACTTC.